This T cell receptor beta chain is drawn from a study of control samples from healthy donors and cancer patients. TCRdb's copy holds only in-frame clones and misses some; the assay was immunoSEQ multiplex PCR. The sample holds some 79,000 clones; 93% are singletons and the top ten take around 1.3%. This CDR3 region has 11 residues. CDR1 MDHEN and CDR2 SYDVKM come from the germline V gene. V lost 4 bases and J 3 bases, leaving 4 bases between the germline ends. The source material was PBMCs. J is TRBJ2-7 and V is TRBV28; no definite D call. This TCR was recovered from a woman in her thirties or forties with lung cancer. The chain's CDR3 is CASSYGYEQYF. Written as DNA, the CDR3 is TGTGCCAGCAGTTATGGCTACGAGCAGTACTTC.